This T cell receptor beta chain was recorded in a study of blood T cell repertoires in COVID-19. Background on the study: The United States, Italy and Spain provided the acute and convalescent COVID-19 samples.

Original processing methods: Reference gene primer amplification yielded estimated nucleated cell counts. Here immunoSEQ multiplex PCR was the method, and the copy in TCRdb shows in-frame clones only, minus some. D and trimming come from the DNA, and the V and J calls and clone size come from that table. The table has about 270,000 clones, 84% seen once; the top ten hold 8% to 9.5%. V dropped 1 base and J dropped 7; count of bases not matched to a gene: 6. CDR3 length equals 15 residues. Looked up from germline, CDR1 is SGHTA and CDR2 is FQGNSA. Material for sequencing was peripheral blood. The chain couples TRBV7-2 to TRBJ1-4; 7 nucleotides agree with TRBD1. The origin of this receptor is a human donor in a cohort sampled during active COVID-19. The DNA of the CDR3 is TGTGCCAGCAGCTTAGGGGACAGAGCCCTTGAAAAACTGTTTTTT. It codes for CASSLGDRALEKLFF.